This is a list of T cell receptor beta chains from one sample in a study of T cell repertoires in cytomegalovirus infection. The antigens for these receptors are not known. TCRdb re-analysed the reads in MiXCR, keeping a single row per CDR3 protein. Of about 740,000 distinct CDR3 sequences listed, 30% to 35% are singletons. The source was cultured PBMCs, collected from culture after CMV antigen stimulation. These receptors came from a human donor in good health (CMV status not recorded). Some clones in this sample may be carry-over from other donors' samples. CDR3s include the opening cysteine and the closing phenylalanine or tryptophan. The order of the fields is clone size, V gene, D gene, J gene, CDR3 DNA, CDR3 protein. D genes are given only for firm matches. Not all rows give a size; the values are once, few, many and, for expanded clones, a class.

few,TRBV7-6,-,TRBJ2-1,TGTGCCAGCAGTTTCTCCCCGGGGGGCCCTTACAATGAGCAGTTCTTC,CASSFSPGGPYNEQFF
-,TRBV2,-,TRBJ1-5,TGTGCCAGCACGCCGGAGGCGAAATGGCAGCCCCAGCATTTT,CASTPEAKWQPQHF
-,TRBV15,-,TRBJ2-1,TGTGCCACCAGCACTCTTAGAAATGAGCAGTTCTTC,CATSTLRNEQFF
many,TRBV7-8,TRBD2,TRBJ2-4,TGTGCCAGCAGCCCTTTGGGACTAGCGGGAGGATCGGCCAAAAACATTCAGTACTTC,CASSPLGLAGGSAKNIQYF
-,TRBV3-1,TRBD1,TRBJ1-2,TGTGCCAGCAGCCACAAATACAGGACAGGCCCTAGACCCTATGGCTACACCTTC,CASSHKYRTGPRPYGYTF
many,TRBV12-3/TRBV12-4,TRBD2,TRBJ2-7,TGTGCCAGTGCTGGAAGCGGGAATGAGCAGTACTTC,CASAGSGNEQYF
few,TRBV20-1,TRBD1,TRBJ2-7,TGCAGTGCTAGAGATCCCACAGCCGGGACAGCCTACGAGCAGTACTTC,CSARDPTAGTAYEQYF
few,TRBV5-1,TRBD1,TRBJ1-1,TGCGCCAGCAGCTTTTCTTCCACAGGGGCCAGGACTGAAGCTTTCTTT,CASSFSSTGARTEAFF
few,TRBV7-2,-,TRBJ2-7,TGTGCCAGCAGCCGTCACGCCGGACGGGGTATCTCCTACGAGCAGTACTTC,CASSRHAGRGISYEQYF
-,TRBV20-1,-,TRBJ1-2,TGCAGTGCTAACAGGGTCCGAGGGGGCTATGGCTACACCTTC,CSANRVRGGYGYTF
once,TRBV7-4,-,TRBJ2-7,TGTGCCAGCACCAACCCCGGTTCCGACGAGCAGTACTTC,CASTNPGSDEQYF
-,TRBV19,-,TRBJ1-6,TGTGCCAGTAGTCCTCCGGGACCCCCTGGATCACCCCTCCACTTT,CASSPPGPPGSPLHF
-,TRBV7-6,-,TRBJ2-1,TGTGCCAGCAGCTTACAGGCTCGTCAGTTCTTC,CASSLQARQFF
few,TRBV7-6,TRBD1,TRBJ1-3,TGTGCCAGCAGCCCACCGGGGACAGAGCGAAACACCATATATTTT,CASSPPGTERNTIYF
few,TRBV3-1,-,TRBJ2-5,TGTGCCAGCAGCCAGGAGGCATATCGAGAGACCCAGTACTTC,CASSQEAYRETQYF
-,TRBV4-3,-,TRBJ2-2,TGCGCCAGCAGCCAACCTTATCTCGACGCGCTGTTTTTT,CASSQPYLDALFF
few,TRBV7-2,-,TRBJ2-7,TGTGCCAGCAGCTTAGCGGCTAGAACTACCTACGAGCAGTACTTC,CASSLAARTTYEQYF
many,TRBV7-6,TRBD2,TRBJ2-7,TGTGCCAGCAGCTTAGGGACTAGCGGGTACTTGATGTCCGAGCAGTACTTC,CASSLGTSGYLMSEQYF
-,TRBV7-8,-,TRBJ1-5,TGTGCCAGCAGCTTAGCGTTTCCGGGCCATCAGCCCCAGCATTTT,CASSLAFPGHQPQHF
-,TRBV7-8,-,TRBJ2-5,TGTGCCAGCAGCCTTGAGAAGACCCAGTACTTC,CASSLEKTQYF
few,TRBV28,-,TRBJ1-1,TGTGCCAGCTTTAGGAAGAACACTGAAGCTTTCTTT,CASFRKNTEAFF
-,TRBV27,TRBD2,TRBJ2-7,TGTGCCAGCAGTTTCTCTAGCGGGATCTACGAGCAGTACTTC,CASSFSSGIYEQYF
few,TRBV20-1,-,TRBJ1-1,TGCAGTGCCGGGATTCCCCTTACCAGCACTGAAGCTTTCTTT,CSAGIPLTSTEAFF
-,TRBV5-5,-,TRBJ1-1,TGTGCCAGCAGTTCCTGGGCGAACACTGAAGCTTTCTTT,CASSSWANTEAFF
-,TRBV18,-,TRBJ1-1,TGTGCCAGCTCACCAGGGACCCCAGGGGTAGCTTTCTTT,CASSPGTPGVAFF
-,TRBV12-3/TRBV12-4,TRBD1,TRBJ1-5,TGTGCCAGCAGGCCCGGACAGGGCGGAAATCGGCCCCAGCATTTT,CASRPGQGGNRPQHF
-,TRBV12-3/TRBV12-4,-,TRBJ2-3,TGTGCCAGCAGTTCGACTAACGGGGTTCCAGATACGCAGTATTTT,CASSSTNGVPDTQYF
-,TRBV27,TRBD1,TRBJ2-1,TGTGCCAGCAGTTGGGGACAGCTACCCTCCTACAATGAGCAGTTCTTC,CASSWGQLPSYNEQFF
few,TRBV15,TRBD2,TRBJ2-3,TGTGCCACCAGCGCCAGAAGGACTAGCAGTTTCGATACGCAGTATTTT,CATSARRTSSFDTQYF
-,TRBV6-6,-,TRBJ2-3,TGTGCCAGCAGTTACACAGGGATAGATACGCAGTATTTT,CASSYTGIDTQYF
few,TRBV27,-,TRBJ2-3,TGTGCCAGCAGTTTATTGGTCCGCACAGATACGCAGTATTTT,CASSLLVRTDTQYF
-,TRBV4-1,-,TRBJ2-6,TGCGCCAGCAGCCAAGAGCGGGCCGGGGCCAACGTCCTGACTTTC,CASSQERAGANVLTF
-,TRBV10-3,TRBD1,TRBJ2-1,TGTGCCATCAGTACCGGGACAGACAATGAGCAGTTCTTC,CAISTGTDNEQFF
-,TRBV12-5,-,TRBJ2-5,TGTGCTAGTGGTTGGGGCGAGGGGGAGACCCAGTACTTC,CASGWGEGETQYF
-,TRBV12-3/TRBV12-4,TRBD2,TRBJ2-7,TGTGCCAGCAGTCCCGGGAGGGCGGAGCAGTACTTC,CASSPGRAEQYF
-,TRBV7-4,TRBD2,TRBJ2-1,TGTGCCAGCAGCCCCTTTAGACTAGCGGAAACACTCCCCAACTCCTACAATGAGCAGTTCTTC,CASSPFRLAETLPNSYNEQFF
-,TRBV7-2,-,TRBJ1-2,TGTGCCAGCAGCATCTCCACCCGGTCCTATGGCTACACCTTC,CASSISTRSYGYTF
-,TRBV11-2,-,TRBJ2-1,TGTGCCAGCAGCCCTCCTATGGGGAGTAAGTGGAATGAGCAGTTCTTC,CASSPPMGSKWNEQFF
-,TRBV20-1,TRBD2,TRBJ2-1,TGCAGTGCACACGGGGGGGCCGGTCGCAATGAGCAGTTCTTC,CSAHGGAGRNEQFF
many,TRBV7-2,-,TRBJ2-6,TGTGCCAGCAGCTTAACGGAACAGCTCTCTGGGGCCAACGTCCTGACTTTC,CASSLTEQLSGANVLTF
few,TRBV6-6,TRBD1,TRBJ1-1,TGTGCCAGCAGCCTTAGGACAGGAGCCTACACTGAAGCTTTCTTT,CASSLRTGAYTEAFF
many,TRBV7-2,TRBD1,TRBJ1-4,TGTGCCAGCAGCTTGCAGGGGGCAGGTGATGAAAAACTGTTTTTT,CASSLQGAGDEKLFF
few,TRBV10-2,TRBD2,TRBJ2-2,TGCGCCAGCAGGGGGACTATACTTTCGACCGGGGAGCTGTTTTTT,CASRGTILSTGELFF
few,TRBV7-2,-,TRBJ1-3,TGTGCCAGCAGCTTGAGGTTGCAGGGAACTGGAAACACCATATATTTT,CASSLRLQGTGNTIYF
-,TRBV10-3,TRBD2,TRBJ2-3,TGTGCCATCAGCCTGACTAGCAATGGGATCTCAGATACGCAGTATTTT,CAISLTSNGISDTQYF
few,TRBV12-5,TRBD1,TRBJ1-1,TGTGCTAGTGGTCCGGGACAGGGGAACACTGAAGCTTTCTTT,CASGPGQGNTEAFF
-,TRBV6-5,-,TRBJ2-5,TGTGCCAGCAGCCCAGGACGGATCCGCCCGGACCAAGAGACCCAGTACTTC,CASSPGRIRPDQETQYF
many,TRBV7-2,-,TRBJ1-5,TGTGCCAGCAGCTTAGTACCGGACAGTAATCAGCCCCAGCATTTT,CASSLVPDSNQPQHF
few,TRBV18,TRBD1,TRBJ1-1,TGTGCCAGCTCTCCTGGGACAGGGGCGGATGAAGCTTTCTTT,CASSPGTGADEAFF
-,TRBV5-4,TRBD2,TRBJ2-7,TGTGCCAGCAGACCCGGACTAGCGGGGGACTACTACGAGCAGTACTTC,CASRPGLAGDYYEQYF
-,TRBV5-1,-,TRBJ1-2,TGCGCCAGCAGCTTGGGGACAGCTCCCCCTAACTATGGCTACACCTTC,CASSLGTAPPNYGYTF
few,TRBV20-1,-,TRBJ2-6,TGCAGTGCCCCCCTCCCGGGTCAGCTTTCCTCTGGGGCCAACGTCCTGACTTTC,CSAPLPGQLSSGANVLTF
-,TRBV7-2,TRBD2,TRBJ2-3,TGTGCCAGCAGCTTAGTTCGGTTAGCCGGGGGGGGGGATACGCAGTATTTT,CASSLVRLAGGGDTQYF
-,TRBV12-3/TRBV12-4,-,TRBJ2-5,TGTGCCAGCAGCCACCGGGACCGGGAAGAGACCCAGTACTTC,CASSHRDREETQYF
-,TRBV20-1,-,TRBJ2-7,TGCAGTGCACCTCGACAGCAGGTCTACTCCGAGCAGTACTTC,CSAPRQQVYSEQYF
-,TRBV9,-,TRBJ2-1,TGTGCCAGCAGCGTCGGGACTCCCATCCCAGGCAATGAGCAGTTCTTC,CASSVGTPIPGNEQFF
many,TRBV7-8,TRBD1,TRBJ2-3,TGTGCCAGCAGCCATCAGAACAGGGGCTCGGGGCAGTATTTT,CASSHQNRGSGQYF
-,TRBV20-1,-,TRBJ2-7,TGCAGTGCTAGAGATGCGGCTAAGCAACAGGTTCACTACGAGCAGTACTTC,CSARDAAKQQVHYEQYF
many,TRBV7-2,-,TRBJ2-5,TGTGCCAGCAGCCATTCGAGTGCGGGGTCGGAGACCCAGTACTTC,CASSHSSAGSETQYF
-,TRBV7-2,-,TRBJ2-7,TGTGCCAGCAGCTCTTCACGGGAACAGTACTTC,CASSSSREQYF